This T cell receptor (beta chain) emerged from a study of T cell responses to AZD1222 COVID-19 vaccine. General study results and limits: Donors were chiefly white British, with a greater number of females, and clonal diversity was perhaps underestimated.

The data were produced by immunoSEQ multiplex PCR, yet TCRdb's version contains in-frame clones alone and is incomplete. The sample has just over 30,000 clones, 70% to 90% seen once. A word on this clone: Its cognate antigen is unknown.

The analysis combined second doses at about 4 or about 12 weeks. The CDR3 spans 15 residues. Germline values: CDR1 SEHNR, CDR2 FQNEAQ (reference sequence). V gave up 1 base and J gave up 5 bases, with 13 bases separating them. The sequencing here drew on peripheral blood, taken 28 days after the second AZD1222 dose. The V and J genes are TRBV7-9 and TRBJ2-3; D may be TRBD2 (5 bases). The clonotype comes from an adult who received the AZD1222 COVID-19 vaccine. In DNA, the CDR3 is TGTGCCAGCAGCTTAGTGGTAGGAGGTTTAGATACGCAGTATTTT. Its protein is CASSLVVGGLDTQYF. The full variable domain, with the rest looked up from reference TRBV7-9 and TRBJ2-3, is DTGVSQNPRHKITKRGQNVTFRCDPISEHNRLYWYRQTLGQGPEFLTYFQNEAQLEKSRLLSDRFSAERPKGSFSTLEIQRTEQGDSAMYLCASSLVVGGLDTQYFGPGTRLTVL.